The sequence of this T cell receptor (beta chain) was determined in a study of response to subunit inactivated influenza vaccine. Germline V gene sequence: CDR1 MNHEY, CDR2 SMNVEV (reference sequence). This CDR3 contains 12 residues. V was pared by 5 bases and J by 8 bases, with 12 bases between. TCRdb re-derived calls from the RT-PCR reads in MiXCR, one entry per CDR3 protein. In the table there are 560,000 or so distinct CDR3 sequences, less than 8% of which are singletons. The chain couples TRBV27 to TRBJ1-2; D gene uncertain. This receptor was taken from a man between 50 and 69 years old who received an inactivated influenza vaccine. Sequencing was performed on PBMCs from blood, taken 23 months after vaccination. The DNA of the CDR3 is TGTGCCAGCAGTCGGCTGGGGAGAGGCTACACCTTC. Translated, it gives CASSRLGRGYTF.